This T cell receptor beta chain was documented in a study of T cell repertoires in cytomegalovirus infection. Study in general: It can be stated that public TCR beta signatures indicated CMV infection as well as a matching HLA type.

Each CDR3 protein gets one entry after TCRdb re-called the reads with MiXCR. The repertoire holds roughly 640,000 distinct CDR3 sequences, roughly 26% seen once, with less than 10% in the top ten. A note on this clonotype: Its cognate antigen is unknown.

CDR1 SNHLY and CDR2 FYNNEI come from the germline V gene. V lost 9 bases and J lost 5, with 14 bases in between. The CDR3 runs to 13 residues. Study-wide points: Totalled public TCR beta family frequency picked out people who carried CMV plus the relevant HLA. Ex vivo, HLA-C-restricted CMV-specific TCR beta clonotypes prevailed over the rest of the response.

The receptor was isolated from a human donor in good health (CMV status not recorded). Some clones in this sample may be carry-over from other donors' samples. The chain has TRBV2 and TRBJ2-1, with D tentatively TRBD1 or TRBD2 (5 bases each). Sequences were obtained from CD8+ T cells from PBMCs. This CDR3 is CARGDPVNNEQFF. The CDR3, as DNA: TGTGCCAGGGGGGATCCCGTTAACAATGAGCAGTTCTTC.